Here is one TCR beta chain with its context. This entry is derived from a study of blood T cell repertoires in COVID-19. CDR1 is MNHEY, CDR2 SMNVEV, per germline (reference sequence). Trimming pared 2 bases from V and 0 bases from J, leaving 4 bases between. The length of the CDR3 is 13 residues. Assay used: immunoSEQ multiplex PCR; TCRdb lists only in-frame clones, some missing. The table records a few hundred thousand clones, approximately 80% of them present only once. Sequenced input: peripheral blood. The chain employs TRBV27 and TRBJ1-2; D unclear. The TCR originated in a woman between 18 and 29 years old with acute or convalescent COVID-19. The chain's CDR3 is CASSLEPNYGYTF. In DNA, the CDR3 is TGTGCCAGCAGTTTAGAGCCTAACTATGGCTACACCTTC.